This entry features one TCR beta chain sequence. This entry belongs to a study of cytomegalovirus exposure and HLA in healthy donors. With 60 Vbeta and 13 Jbeta primers, the PCR was carried out. Profiling relied on immunoSEQ multiplex PCR, and the TCRdb table lists in-frame clones only, not all of them. The sample yields around 92,000 clones, about 85% seen once. This CDR3 has 17 amino acids. V lost 4 bases and J lost 0; bases outside the gene matches: 8. Germline values: CDR1 SGHDN, CDR2 FVKESK. The sequenced material came from PBMCs. The TCR was taken from a female donor in good health and CMV-seropositive. J is TRBJ2-1 and V is TRBV14; TRBD2 aligns across 8 bases. CDR3 loop: CASSPFAGGSSYNEQFF. In DNA form, the CDR3 reads TGTGCCAGCAGCCCTTTTGCGGGAGGAAGCTCCTACAATGAGCAGTTCTTC.